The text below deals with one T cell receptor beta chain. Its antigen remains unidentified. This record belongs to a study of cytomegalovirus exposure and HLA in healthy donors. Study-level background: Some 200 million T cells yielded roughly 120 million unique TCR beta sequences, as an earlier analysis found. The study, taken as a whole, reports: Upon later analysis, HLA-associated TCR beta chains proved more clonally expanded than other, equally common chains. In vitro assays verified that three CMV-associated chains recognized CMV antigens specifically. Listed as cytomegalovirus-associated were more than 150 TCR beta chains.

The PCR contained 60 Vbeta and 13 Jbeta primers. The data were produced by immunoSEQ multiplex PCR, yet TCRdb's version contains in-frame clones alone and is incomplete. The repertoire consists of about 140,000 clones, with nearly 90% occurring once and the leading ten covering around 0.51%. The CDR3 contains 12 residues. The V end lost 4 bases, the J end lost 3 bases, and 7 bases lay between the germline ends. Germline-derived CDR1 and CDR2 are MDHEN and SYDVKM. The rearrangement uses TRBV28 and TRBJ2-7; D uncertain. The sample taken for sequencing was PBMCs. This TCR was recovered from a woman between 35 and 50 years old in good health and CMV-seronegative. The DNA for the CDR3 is TGTGCCAGCAGTTGGGCACACTACGAGCAGTACTTC. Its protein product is CASSWAHYEQYF.